The 8 T cell receptor beta chains below all came from one sample that was sequenced in a study of low-dose radiotherapy and immunotherapy resistance in tumors. TRAV and TRBV primers primed cDNA for both TCRalpha and TCRbeta. Over roughly 18 PCR cycles, TCRs were amplified from a constant-region primer and V-primer adapter. MiXCR, applied by TCRdb to the reads, yields one record per CDR3 protein. The data hold about 15,000 distinct CDR3 sequences, with less than 55% observed a single time. The receptors originated from a human donor with advanced metastatic prostate, ovarian, gallbladder or colorectal cancer (not recorded which). This table probably holds off-target reads from a library built for another chain.

The chain is built from TRBV7-9 and TRBJ1-2; D gene uncertain. This CDR3 comprises 12 residues. Germline assignment: CDR1 SEHNR and CDR2 FQNEAQ (reference sequence). The CDR3 nucleotides are TGTGGCGCGGACTTAGCTAACTATGGCTACACCTTC. It encodes CGADLANYGYTF.

This chain joins TRBV6-2 or TRBV6-3 and TRBJ2-1; D possibly corresponds to TRBD2 (5 bases). CDR1 and CDR2 from the germline V gene are MNHEY and SVGEGT. CDR3 size: 12 residues. V lost 8 bases, J lost 8 bases, and 13 bases lay in between. Here the CDR3 reads CASGSAEDEQFF. CDR3 nucleotides: TGTGCCAGCGGGTCAGCGGAGGATGAGCAGTTCTTC.

V gene TRBV5-1 combines with J gene TRBJ2-1; 10 nucleotides line up with TRBD2. The V segment lost 4 bases and the J segment 14 bases; nucleotides outside the gene matches: 3. The germline V gene encodes CDR1 SGHRS and CDR2 YFSETQ. The CDR3 sequence is 11 residues long. CDR3 amino acids: CASSDLAGEFF. DNA for the CDR3: TGCGCCAGCAGCGATCTAGCGGGGGAGTTCTTC.

The genes are TRBV2 and TRBJ1-1; 8 bases align to TRBD1. Germline V gene sequence: CDR1 SNHLY, CDR2 FYNNEI. The CDR3 loop spans 15 amino acids. V was pared by 4 bases and J by 0 bases, with 4 bases of the junction left unmatched. The CDR3 sequence is CASSAQGQVNTEAFF. DNA of the CDR3: TGTGCCAGCAGTGCACAGGGACAGGTGAACACTGAAGCTTTCTTT.

This chain connects TRBV19 to TRBJ2-7; 8 bases are shared with TRBD1. V was clipped by 7 bases and J by 5 bases; unmatched bases: 7. Germline V lookup: CDR1 LNHDA, CDR2 SQIVND (reference sequence). The CDR3 runs 13 residues. CDR3 residues: CASKDRGIDEQYF. The DNA of the CDR3 is TGTGCCAGTAAAGACAGGGGAATCGACGAGCAGTACTTC.

In its sample, this clonotype was seen a few times. This chain joins TRBV28 and TRBJ2-7, with D perhaps TRBD1 (6 bases). Germline lookup yields CDR1 MDHEN and CDR2 SYDVKM. The CDR3 is 19 amino acids. The ends were cut back, 6 bases at V and 2 bases at J, with 29 bases in the middle. CDR3 in amino acids: CASSPGVRDILVVAYEQYF. In DNA, the CDR3 is TGTGCCAGCAGCCCCGGGGTCCGGGACATCCTCGTGGTGGCCTACGAGCAGTACTTC.

This clonotype appeared once. The chain carries TRBV5-4 and TRBJ2-5, with 8 bases lining up with TRBD2. The CDR3 has 16 residues. Germline V CDR1 and CDR2: SGHNT, YYREEE (reference sequence). V lost 5 bases and J lost 5; bases outside the gene matches: 14. The CDR3, as DNA: TGTGCCAGCAGTACGAGGGCCGGGGGGGTTGTGGAGACCCAGTACTTC. This gives the protein CASSTRAGGVVETQYF.

V and J are TRBV9 and TRBJ2-2; a weak D match, TRBD2 (5 bases). The ends were cut back, 1 base at V and 4 bases at J, with 14 bases in the middle. This CDR3 is 16 amino acids long. Looked up from germline, CDR1 is SGDLS and CDR2 is YYNGEE. In DNA, the CDR3 is TGTGCCAGCAGCGTACGGGGAAACCCTAGCACCGGGGAGCTGTTTTTT. Amino acids: CASSVRGNPSTGELFF.